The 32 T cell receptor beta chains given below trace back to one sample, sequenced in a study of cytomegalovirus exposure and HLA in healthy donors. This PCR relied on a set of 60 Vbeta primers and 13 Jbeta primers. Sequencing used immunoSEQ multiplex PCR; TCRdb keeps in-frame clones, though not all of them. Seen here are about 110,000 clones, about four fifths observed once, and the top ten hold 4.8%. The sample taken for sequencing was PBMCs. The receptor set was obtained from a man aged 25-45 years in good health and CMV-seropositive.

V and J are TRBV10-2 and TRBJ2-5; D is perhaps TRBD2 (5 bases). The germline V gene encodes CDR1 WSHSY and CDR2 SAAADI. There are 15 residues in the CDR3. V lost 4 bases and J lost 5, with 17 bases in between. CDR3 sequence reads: CASSAAAGYTETQYF. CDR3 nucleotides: TGCGCCAGCAGTGCAGCGGCGGGTTACACGGAGACCCAGTACTTC.

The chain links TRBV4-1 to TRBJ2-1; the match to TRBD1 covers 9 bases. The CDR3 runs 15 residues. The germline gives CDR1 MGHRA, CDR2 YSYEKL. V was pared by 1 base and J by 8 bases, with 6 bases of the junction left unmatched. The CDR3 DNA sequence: TGCGCCAGCAGCCAAGGGGACAGGGAGGTAGATGAGCAGTTCTTC. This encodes CASSQGDREVDEQFF.

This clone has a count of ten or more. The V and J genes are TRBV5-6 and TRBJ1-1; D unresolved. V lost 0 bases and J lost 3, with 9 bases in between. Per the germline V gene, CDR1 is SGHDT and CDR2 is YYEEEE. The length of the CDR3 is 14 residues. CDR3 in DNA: TGTGCCAGCAGCTTGGTGGAGGGCTACACTGAAGCTTTCTTT. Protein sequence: CASSLVEGYTEAFF.

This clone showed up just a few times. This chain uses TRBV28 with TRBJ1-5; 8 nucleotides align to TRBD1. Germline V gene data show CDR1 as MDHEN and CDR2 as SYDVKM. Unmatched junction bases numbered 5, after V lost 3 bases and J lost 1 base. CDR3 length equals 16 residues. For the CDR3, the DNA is TGTGCCAGCAGTTTTGATAGGACAGGGAGCAATCAGCCCCAGCATTTT. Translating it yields CASSFDRTGSNQPQHF.

The CDR3 DNA follows: TGTGCCAGTAGCATGACAGGGTACGCGAACACTGAAGCTTTCTTT. Its protein product is CASSMTGYANTEAFF. The chain joins TRBV19 to TRBJ1-1, with 7 bases fitting TRBD1. Germline assignment: CDR1 LNHDA and CDR2 SQIVND (reference sequence). This CDR3 is 15 amino acids long. V was clipped by 6 bases and J by 1 base; unmatched bases: 8.

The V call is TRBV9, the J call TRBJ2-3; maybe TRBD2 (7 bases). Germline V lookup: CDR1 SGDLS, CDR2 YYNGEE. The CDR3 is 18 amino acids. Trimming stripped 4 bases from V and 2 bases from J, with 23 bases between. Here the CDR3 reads CASSLTGGRGDLTDTQYF. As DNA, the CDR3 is TGTGCCAGCAGCCTAACCGGGGGGAGGGGGGACCTCACAGATACGCAGTATTTT.

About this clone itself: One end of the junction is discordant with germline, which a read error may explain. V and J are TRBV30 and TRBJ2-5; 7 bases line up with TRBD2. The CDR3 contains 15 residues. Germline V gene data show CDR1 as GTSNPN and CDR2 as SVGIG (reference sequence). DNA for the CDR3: TGTGCCTGGAGTTCATACCGAGCGGGGAGGCCCTCCTTGGACTTC. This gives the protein CAWSSYRAGRPSLDF.

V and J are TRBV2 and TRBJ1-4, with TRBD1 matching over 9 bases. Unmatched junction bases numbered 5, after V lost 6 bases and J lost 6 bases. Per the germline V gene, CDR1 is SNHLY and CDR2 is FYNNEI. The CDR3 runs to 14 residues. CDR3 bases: TGTGCCAGCAGGAACGACAGGGGGGATGAAAAACTGTTTTTT. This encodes CASRNDRGDEKLFF.

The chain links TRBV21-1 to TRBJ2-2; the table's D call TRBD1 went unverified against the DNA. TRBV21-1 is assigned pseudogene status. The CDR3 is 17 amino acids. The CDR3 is CASSKRPGQLRTGELFF. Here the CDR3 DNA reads TGTGCCAGCAGCAAACGCCCGGGACAACTTCGTACCGGGGAGCTGTTTTTT.

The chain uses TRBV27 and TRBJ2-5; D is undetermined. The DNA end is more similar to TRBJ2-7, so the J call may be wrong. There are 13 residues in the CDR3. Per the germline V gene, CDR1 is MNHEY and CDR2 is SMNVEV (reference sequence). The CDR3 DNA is TGTGCCAGCAGTTTAGGGCAGGCCCGCGAGCAGTACTTC. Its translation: CASSLGQAREQYF.

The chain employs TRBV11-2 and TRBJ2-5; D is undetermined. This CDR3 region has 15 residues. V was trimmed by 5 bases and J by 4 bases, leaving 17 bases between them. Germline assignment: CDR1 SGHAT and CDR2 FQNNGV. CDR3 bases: TGTGCCAGCAGCATATCCCACAGTCCACTAGAGACCCAGTACTTC. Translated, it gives CASSISHSPLETQYF.

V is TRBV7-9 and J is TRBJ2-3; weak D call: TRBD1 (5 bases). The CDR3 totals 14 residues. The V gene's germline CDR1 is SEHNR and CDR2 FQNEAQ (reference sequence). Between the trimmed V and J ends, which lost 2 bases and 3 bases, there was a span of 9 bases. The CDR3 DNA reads TGTGCCAGCAGCTTAACACCAGGGACAGATACGCAGTATTTT. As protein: CASSLTPGTDTQYF.

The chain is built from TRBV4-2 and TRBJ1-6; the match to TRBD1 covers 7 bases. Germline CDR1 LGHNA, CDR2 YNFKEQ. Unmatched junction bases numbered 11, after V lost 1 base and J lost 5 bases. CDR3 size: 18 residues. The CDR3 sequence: CASSQVSPGQRDNSPLHF. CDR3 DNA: TGTGCCAGCAGCCAAGTATCCCCGGGACAGCGAGATAATTCACCCCTCCACTTT.

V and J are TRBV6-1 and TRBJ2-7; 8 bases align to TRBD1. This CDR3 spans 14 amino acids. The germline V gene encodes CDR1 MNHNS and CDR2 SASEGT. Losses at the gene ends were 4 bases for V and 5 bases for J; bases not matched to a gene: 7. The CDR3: CASSVRDRIDEQYF. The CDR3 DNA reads TGTGCCAGCAGTGTACGGGACAGGATCGACGAGCAGTACTTC.

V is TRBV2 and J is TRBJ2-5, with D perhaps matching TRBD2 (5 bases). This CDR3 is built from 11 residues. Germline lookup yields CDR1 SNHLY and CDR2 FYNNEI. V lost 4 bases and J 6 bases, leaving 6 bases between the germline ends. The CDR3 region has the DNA TGTGCCAGCAGTGGACTACAGACCCAGTACTTC. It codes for CASSGLQTQYF.

This CDR3 reads CASSLAGLNTDTQYF. The CDR3 bases are TGCGCCAGCAGCCTAGCGGGTCTGAACACAGATACGCAGTATTTT. The chain employs TRBV5-1 and TRBJ2-3; 8 positions agree with TRBD2. V shed 4 bases, J shed 2 bases, and the junction held 6 bases outside the gene matches. Germline CDR1 SGHRS, CDR2 YFSETQ. The CDR3 contains 15 residues.

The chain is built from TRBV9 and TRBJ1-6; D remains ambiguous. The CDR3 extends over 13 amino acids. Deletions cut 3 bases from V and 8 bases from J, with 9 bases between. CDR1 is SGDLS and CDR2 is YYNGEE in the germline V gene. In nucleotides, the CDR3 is TGTGCCAGCAGCGCCCTCCAGGATTCACCCCTCCACTTT. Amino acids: CASSALQDSPLHF.

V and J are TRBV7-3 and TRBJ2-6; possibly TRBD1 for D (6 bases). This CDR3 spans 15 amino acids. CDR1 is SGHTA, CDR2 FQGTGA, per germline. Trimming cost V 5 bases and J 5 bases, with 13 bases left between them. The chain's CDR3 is CASSHYRERANVLTF. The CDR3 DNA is TGTGCCAGCAGCCATTACAGGGAACGGGCCAACGTCCTGACTTTC. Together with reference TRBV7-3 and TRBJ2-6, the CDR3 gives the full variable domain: GAGVSQTPSNKVTEKGKYVELRCDPISGHTALYWYRQSLGQGPEFLIYFQGTGAADDSGLPNDRFFAVRPEGSVSTLKIQRTERGDSAVYLCASSHYRERANVLTFGAGSRLTVL.

Here the CDR3 reads CASSFTGGGGDTQYF. The DNA for the CDR3 is TGTGCCAGCAGCTTTACTGGCGGGGGCGGCGATACGCAGTATTTT. The chain recombines TRBV7-2 with TRBJ2-3; D may be TRBD2 (7 bases). CDR3 length: 15 amino acids. V was cut by 3 bases and J by 6 bases, with 16 bases left in between. The germline CDR1 and CDR2 sequences are SGHTA and FQGNSA.

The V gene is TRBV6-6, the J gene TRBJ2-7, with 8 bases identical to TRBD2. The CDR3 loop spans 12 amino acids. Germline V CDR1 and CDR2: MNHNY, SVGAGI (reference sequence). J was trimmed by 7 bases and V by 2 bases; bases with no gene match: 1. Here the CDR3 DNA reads TGTGCCAGCAGTTACCCGGGGGGGGAGCAGTACTTC. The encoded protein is CASSYPGGEQYF.

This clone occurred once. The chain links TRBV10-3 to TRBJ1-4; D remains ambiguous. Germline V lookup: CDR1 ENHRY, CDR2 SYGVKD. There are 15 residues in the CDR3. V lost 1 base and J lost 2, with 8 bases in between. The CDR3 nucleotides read TGTGCCATCAGTGAGTACGGGTCCACTAATGAAAAACTGTTTTTT. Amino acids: CAISEYGSTNEKLFF.

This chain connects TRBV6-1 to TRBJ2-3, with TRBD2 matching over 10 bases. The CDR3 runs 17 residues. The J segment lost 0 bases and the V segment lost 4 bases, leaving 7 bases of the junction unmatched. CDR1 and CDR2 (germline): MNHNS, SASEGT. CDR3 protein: CASSVLAGGFSTDTQYF. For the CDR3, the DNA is TGTGCCAGCAGTGTGTTAGCGGGGGGATTTAGCACAGATACGCAGTATTTT.

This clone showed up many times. This CDR3 is CASSLSSRLTYNEQFF. DNA of the CDR3: TGTGCCAGCAGCTTAAGCTCCAGACTTACCTACAATGAGCAGTTCTTC. V usage is TRBV7-9 and J usage is TRBJ2-1; D uncertain. CDR1 is SEHNR, CDR2 FQNEAQ, per germline (reference sequence). This CDR3 region has 16 residues. Trimming removed 2 bases from V and 2 bases from J, with 13 bases in between.

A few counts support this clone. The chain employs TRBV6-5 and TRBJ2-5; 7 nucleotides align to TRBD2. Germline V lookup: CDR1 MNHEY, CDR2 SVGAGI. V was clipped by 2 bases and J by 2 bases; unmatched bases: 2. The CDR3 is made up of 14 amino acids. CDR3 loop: CASSYGGEQETQYF. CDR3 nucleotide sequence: TGTGCCAGCAGTTACGGGGGGGAGCAAGAGACCCAGTACTTC.

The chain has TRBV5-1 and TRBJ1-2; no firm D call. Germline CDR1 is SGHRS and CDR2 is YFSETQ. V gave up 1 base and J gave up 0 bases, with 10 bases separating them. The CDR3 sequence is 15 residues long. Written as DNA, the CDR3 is TGCGCCAGCAGCTTGAATCTGGACTCTAACTATGGCTACACCTTC. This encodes CASSLNLDSNYGYTF.

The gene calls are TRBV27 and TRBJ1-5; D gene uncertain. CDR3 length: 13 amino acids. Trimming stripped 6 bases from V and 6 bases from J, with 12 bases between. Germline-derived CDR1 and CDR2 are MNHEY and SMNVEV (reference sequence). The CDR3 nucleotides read TGTGCCAGCAGAATTGGCGCGGGTCAGCCCCAGCATTTT. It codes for CASRIGAGQPQHF.

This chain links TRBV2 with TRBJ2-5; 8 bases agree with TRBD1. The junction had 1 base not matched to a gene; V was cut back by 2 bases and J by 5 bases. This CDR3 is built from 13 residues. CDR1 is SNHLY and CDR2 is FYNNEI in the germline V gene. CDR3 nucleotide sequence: TGTGCCAGCAGTGAAAACAGGGGGGAGACCCAGTACTTC. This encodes CASSENRGETQYF.

The DNA for the CDR3 is TGTGCCAGCAGCTTATTAGCTACAGGGGAAAATTCACCCCTCCACTTT. This codes for CASSLLATGENSPLHF. The chain carries TRBV7-2 and TRBJ1-6; 7 positions agree with TRBD1. Germline values: CDR1 SGHTA, CDR2 FQGNSA. The CDR3 is made up of 16 amino acids. V lost 2 bases, J lost 7 bases, and 8 bases stayed unmatched.

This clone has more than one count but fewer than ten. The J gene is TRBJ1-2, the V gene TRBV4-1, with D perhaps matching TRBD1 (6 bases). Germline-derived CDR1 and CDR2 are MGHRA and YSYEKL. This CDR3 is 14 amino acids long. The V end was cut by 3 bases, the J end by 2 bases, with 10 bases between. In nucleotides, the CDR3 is TGCGCCAGCAGCCATCAGGGGTTCAACTATGGCTACACCTTC. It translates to CASSHQGFNYGYTF.

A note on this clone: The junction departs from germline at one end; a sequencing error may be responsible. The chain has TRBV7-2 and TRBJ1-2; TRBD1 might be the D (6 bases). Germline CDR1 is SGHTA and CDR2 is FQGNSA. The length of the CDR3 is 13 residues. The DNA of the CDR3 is TGTGCCAGCAGTTGGGCAGGGGACTATGGCTACCCCTTC. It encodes CASSWAGDYGYPF.

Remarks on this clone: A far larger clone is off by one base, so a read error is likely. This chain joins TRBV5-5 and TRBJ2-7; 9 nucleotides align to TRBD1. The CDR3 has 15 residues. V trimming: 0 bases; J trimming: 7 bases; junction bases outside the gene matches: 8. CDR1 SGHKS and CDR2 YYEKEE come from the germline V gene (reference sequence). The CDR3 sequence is CASSLGDRAYNEQYF. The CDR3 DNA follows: TGTGCCAGCAGCTTGGGGGACAGGGCCTACAATGAGCAGTACTTC.

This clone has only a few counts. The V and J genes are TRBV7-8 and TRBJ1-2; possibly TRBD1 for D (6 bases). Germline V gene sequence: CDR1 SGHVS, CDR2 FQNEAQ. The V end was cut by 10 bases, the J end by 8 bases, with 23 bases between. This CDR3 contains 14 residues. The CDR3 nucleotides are TGTGCCACCGAGGGGACATTTCTCAGGCAAGGCTACACCTTC. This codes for CATEGTFLRQGYTF.